Below, 23 T cell receptor beta chains from the same sample are listed, as sequenced in a study of blood T cell repertoires in COVID-19. This table comes from immunoSEQ multiplex PCR, and its TCRdb copy is limited to in-frame clones, with some not included. The table shows 150,000 to 200,000 clones, with 87% occurring only once. Sequenced: peripheral blood. The receptors shown here come from a woman aged 70 to 79 with COVID-19, enrolled during active disease.

The chain employs TRBV10-2 and TRBJ1-5; D not resolved. Per germline, CDR1 WSHSY and CDR2 SAAADI. The germline V and J ends were trimmed by 3 bases and 0 bases, with 9 bases remaining between them. The CDR3 has 15 amino acids. The CDR3 DNA sequence: TGCGCCAGCAGTGAAGGAGGGTTTAGCAATCAGCCCCAGCATTTT. Translating it yields CASSEGGFSNQPQHF.

This clone was detected only once. A read error may account for a junction end that differs from germline. The chain uses TRBV11-2 and TRBJ1-5; 10 bases align to TRBD1. The V gene's germline CDR1 is SGHAT and CDR2 FQNNGV. The length of the CDR3 is 15 residues. The CDR3 DNA is TGTGCCAGCAGCTCGACAGGGGGCGGCAACCAGCCCCAGCATTTT. Its protein is CASSSTGGGNQPQHF.

The chain is built from TRBV3-1 (or the pseudogene TRBV3-2) and TRBJ1-2; 7 nucleotides match TRBD1. The CDR3 is 14 amino acids. Germline values: CDR1 LGHDT, CDR2 YNNKEL (reference sequence). The V gene end was trimmed by 0 bases and the J gene end by 9 bases; junction bases not matched to a gene: 7. The CDR3 DNA follows: TGTGCCAGCAGCCAAGACACAGGGGTTGGGCGCTACACCTTC. It yields the protein CASSQDTGVGRYTF.

This clone showed up just once. One junction end disagrees with the germline gene, perhaps due to a read error. The genes are TRBV3-1 (or the pseudogene TRBV3-2) and TRBJ2-3; possible D gene TRBD1, 5 bases. Per the germline V gene, CDR1 is LGHDT and CDR2 is YNNKEL (reference sequence). This CDR3 contains 14 residues. CDR3 DNA: TGTGCCAGCAACCAAGATCAGGGATCAGATACGCAGTATTTT. Amino acid sequence: CASNQDQGSDTQYF.

The chain uses TRBV29-1 and TRBJ2-3; TRBD1 agrees at 9 bases. The V gene's germline CDR1 is SQVTM and CDR2 ANQGSEA. This CDR3 region has 15 residues. V gave up 1 base and J gave up 2 bases; unmatched junction bases: 4. CDR3 DNA: TGCAGCGTTGAAGCCCGGGACAGGGACACAGATACGCAGTATTTT. Residues: CSVEARDRDTDTQYF.

V and J are TRBV30 and TRBJ2-1; TRBD2 might be the D (5 bases). The CDR3 extends over 13 amino acids. Germline V gene sequence: CDR1 GTSNPN, CDR2 SVGIG (reference sequence). V was trimmed by 0 bases and J by 5 bases, leaving 8 bases between them. The CDR3 DNA sequence: TGTGCCTGGAGTGTAGAGAGGGACAATGAGCAGTTCTTC. Its protein product is CAWSVERDNEQFF. The whole variable domain, remainder taken from reference TRBV30 and TRBJ2-1, is SQTIHQWPATLVQPVGSPLSLECTVEGTSNPNLYWYRQAAGRGLQLLFYSVGIGQISSEVPQNLSASRPQDRQFILSSKKLLLSDSGFYLCAWSVERDNEQFFGPGTRLTVL.

This clone was picked up a small number of times. This chain joins TRBV28 and TRBJ2-5; no clear D. Trimming took 6 bases from V and 0 from J, leaving 8 bases between them. This CDR3 comprises 13 residues. CDR1 and CDR2 from the germline V gene are MDHEN and SYDVKM. The CDR3: CASSRVNQETQYF. Written as DNA, the CDR3 is TGTGCCAGCAGCCGGGTCAACCAAGAGACCCAGTACTTC. Complete variable domain (other parts from reference TRBV28 and TRBJ2-5): DVKVTQSSRYLVKRTGEKVFLECVQDMDHENMFWYRQDPGLGLRLIYFSYDVKMKEKGDIPEGYSVSREKKERFSLILESASTNQTSMYLCASSRVNQETQYFGPGTRLLVL.

This clone was seen only once. V usage is TRBV4-2 and J usage is TRBJ1-6, with a possible D match to TRBD1 (6 bases). Germline V gene sequence: CDR1 LGHNA, CDR2 YNFKEQ. The V end was cut by 2 bases, the J end by 8 bases, with 10 bases between. The CDR3 consists of 14 residues. CDR3 bases: TGTGCCAGCAGCCAAAGGCCAGGGGATTCACCCCTCCACTTT. It yields the protein CASSQRPGDSPLHF.

The rearrangement links TRBV7-2 to TRBJ2-7; D ambiguous. V was pared by 2 bases and J by 0 bases, with 8 bases between. The CDR3 consists of 14 residues. Germline V gives CDR1 SGHTA, CDR2 FQGNSA. The CDR3 spells CASSLNGFSYEQYF. The CDR3 nucleotides read TGTGCCAGCAGCTTAAACGGGTTCTCCTACGAGCAGTACTTC.

The J gene is TRBJ2-1, the V gene TRBV19; D may be TRBD2 (6 bases). V lost 8 bases to trimming and J lost 0 bases, with 20 bases between them. The CDR3 has 17 residues. Germline V gene data show CDR1 as LNHDA and CDR2 as SQIVND (reference sequence). This CDR3 reads CASSVGEAGSSYNEQFF. In nucleotides, the CDR3 is TGTGCCAGTTCTGTGGGGGAGGCGGGCAGCTCCTACAATGAGCAGTTCTTC.

The gene calls are TRBV28 and TRBJ1-5; TRBD1 matches at 10 bases. In germline, CDR1 is MDHEN, CDR2 SYDVKM. The V and J ends lost 0 bases and 2 bases, in that order; junction bases with no gene match: 1. This CDR3 region has 16 residues. The CDR3 DNA sequence: TGTGCCAGCAGTTTATGGGGGACAGGGGGCAATCAGCCCCAGCATTTT. Translating it yields CASSLWGTGGNQPQHF.

This clone has only one observation. The chain joins TRBV7-2 to TRBJ2-5; 8 bases match TRBD1. Looked up from germline, CDR1 is SGHTA and CDR2 is FQGNSA. V gave up 5 bases and J gave up 2 bases; unmatched junction bases: 4. This CDR3 region has 14 residues. The CDR3 loop is CASSQRQGQETQYF. CDR3 DNA: TGTGCCAGCAGCCAGAGACAGGGGCAAGAGACCCAGTACTTC.

This clone was seen only a few times. The chain uses TRBV6-4 and TRBJ1-3; D unclear. Per the germline V gene, CDR1 is MRHNA and CDR2 is SNTAGT. The V gene lost 7 bases and the J gene lost 0 bases, with 28 bases spanning the gap. The CDR3 is 20 amino acids. CDR3 loop: CASTRLNRRRVNFSGNTIYF. CDR3 bases: TGTGCCAGCACCCGACTTAACCGACGACGGGTTAACTTCTCTGGAAACACCATATATTTT.

V is TRBV5-1 and J is TRBJ2-7, with D possibly TRBD2 on 6 matching bases. V dropped 0 bases and J dropped 5 bases, with 12 bases sitting between them. In germline, CDR1 is SGHRS, CDR2 YFSETQ. This CDR3 comprises 14 residues. CDR3 amino acids: CASSLVAGFDEQYF. The CDR3 bases are TGCGCCAGCAGCTTGGTGGCGGGGTTCGACGAGCAGTACTTC.

By its share, this clone is large. The chain links TRBV15 to TRBJ2-7, with 9 bases fitting TRBD1. Germline V gene sequence: CDR1 LNHNV, CDR2 YYDKDF (reference sequence). CDR3 length: 14 amino acids. V was clipped by 3 bases and J by 7 bases; unmatched bases: 7. The CDR3 spells CATSRGQGSREQYF. CDR3 DNA: TGTGCCACCAGCAGGGGACAGGGATCGAGAGAGCAGTACTTC. The full variable domain, its missing parts supplied by reference TRBV15 and TRBJ2-7, is DAMVIQNPRYQVTQFGKPVTLSCSQTLNHNVMYWYQQKSSQAPKLLFHYYDKDFNNEADTPDNFQSRRPNTSFCFLDIRSPGLGDTAMYLCATSRGQGSREQYFGPGTRLTVT.

The CDR3 nucleotides are TGTGCCAGCAGTTTGTCACCACCCAGGACCCAGTACTTC. Translating gives CASSLSPPRTQYF. This rearrangement joins TRBV12-3 or TRBV12-4 to TRBJ2-5; no firm D call. The V and J ends lost 3 bases and 7 bases respectively, with 12 bases between them. This CDR3 region has 13 residues.

This sequence joins TRBV28 and TRBJ1-2; D gene unclear. This CDR3 region has 12 residues. Germline V gene lookup returns CDR1 MDHEN and CDR2 SYDVKM. The V gene lost 5 bases and the J gene lost 3 bases, with 7 bases spanning the gap. CDR3 sequence reads: CASSPTHYGYTF. Written as DNA, the CDR3 is TGTGCCAGCAGTCCAACTCACTATGGCTACACCTTC.

This sequence joins TRBV7-2 and TRBJ2-7, with TRBD2 matching over 11 bases. Germline loops: CDR1 SGHTA, CDR2 FQGNSA. The CDR3 is made up of 19 amino acids. V lost 4 bases, J lost 2 bases, and 16 bases stayed unmatched. CDR3 DNA sequence: TGTGCCAGCAGCTCGCGACCCGGGACTAGCGGATACTCTACCTACGAGCAGTACTTC. As protein: CASSSRPGTSGYSTYEQYF.

J is TRBJ1-3 and V is TRBV5-4; D is possibly TRBD1 (5 bases). This CDR3 comprises 15 residues. V shed 4 bases and J shed 4 bases, with 15 bases lying between them. The germline gives CDR1 SGHNT, CDR2 YYREEE (reference sequence). CDR3 sequence (DNA): TGTGCCAGCAGCAGCGGGGCTGGGTCAGGAAACACCATATATTTT. Translating gives CASSSGAGSGNTIYF. The whole variable domain, filled in from reference TRBV5-4 and TRBJ1-3, reads ETGVTQSPTHLIKTRGQQVTLRCSSQSGHNTVSWYQQALGQGPQFIFQYYREEENGRGNFPPRFSGLQFPNYSSELNVNALELDDSALYLCASSSGAGSGNTIYFGEGSWLTVV.

There are a few counts of this clone. V is TRBV11-2 and J is TRBJ1-2, with a weak D call TRBD1 (6 bases). Germline CDR1 is SGHAT and CDR2 is FQNNGV. The CDR3 consists of 13 residues. Trimming removed 5 bases from V and 5 bases from J, with 12 bases in between. Written as DNA, the CDR3 is TGTGCCAGCAGCCCGGACAGACGATATGGCTACACCTTC. This encodes CASSPDRRYGYTF.

The chain joins TRBV30 to TRBJ1-1; 8 bases agree with TRBD1. This CDR3 is built from 14 residues. With V trimmed by 2 bases and J by 12 bases, 14 bases remained unmatched. From germline, CDR1 is GTSNPN and CDR2 SVGIG (reference sequence). The CDR3 reads CAWSIWDRHLSTFF. CDR3 sequence (DNA): TGTGCCTGGAGTATCTGGGACAGGCACCTCTCGACTTTCTTT. The full variable domain, its missing parts supplied by reference TRBV30 and TRBJ1-1, is SQTIHQWPATLVQPVGSPLSLECTVEGTSNPNLYWYRQAAGRGLQLLFYSVGIGQISSEVPQNLSASRPQDRQFILSSKKLLLSDSGFYLCAWSIWDRHLSTFFGQGTRLTVV.

The chain uses TRBV5-5 and TRBJ1-2; 7 nucleotides match TRBD1. Germline-derived CDR1 and CDR2 are SGHKS and YYEKEE (reference sequence). V gave up 0 bases and J gave up 4 bases; unmatched junction bases: 0. This CDR3 is built from 13 residues. This chain's CDR3 is CASSLGDSYGYTF. The CDR3, as DNA: TGTGCCAGCAGCTTGGGGGACAGCTATGGCTACACCTTC.

V usage is TRBV6-6 and J usage is TRBJ1-5, with TRBD1 matching 7 bases. CDR3 length equals 15 residues. Germline V lookup: CDR1 MNHNY, CDR2 SVGAGI (reference sequence). V lost 5 bases, J lost 3 bases, and 7 bases stayed unmatched. CDR3: CASSRPGQFNQPQHF. Written as DNA, the CDR3 is TGTGCCAGCAGTCGGCCGGGACAGTTCAATCAGCCCCAGCATTTT.